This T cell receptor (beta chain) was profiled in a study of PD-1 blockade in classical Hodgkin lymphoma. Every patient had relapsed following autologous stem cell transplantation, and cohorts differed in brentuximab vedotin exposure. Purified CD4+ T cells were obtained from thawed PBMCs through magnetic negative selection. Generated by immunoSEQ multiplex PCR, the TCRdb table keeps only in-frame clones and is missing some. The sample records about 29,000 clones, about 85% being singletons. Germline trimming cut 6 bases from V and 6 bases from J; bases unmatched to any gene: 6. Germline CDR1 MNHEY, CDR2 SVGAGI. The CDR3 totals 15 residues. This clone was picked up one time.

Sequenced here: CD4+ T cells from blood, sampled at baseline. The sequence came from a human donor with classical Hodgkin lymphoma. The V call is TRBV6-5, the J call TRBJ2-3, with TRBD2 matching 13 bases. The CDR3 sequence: CASSWTSGSRDTQYF. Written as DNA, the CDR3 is TGTGCCAGCAGCTGGACTAGCGGGAGTCGCGATACGCAGTATTTT.